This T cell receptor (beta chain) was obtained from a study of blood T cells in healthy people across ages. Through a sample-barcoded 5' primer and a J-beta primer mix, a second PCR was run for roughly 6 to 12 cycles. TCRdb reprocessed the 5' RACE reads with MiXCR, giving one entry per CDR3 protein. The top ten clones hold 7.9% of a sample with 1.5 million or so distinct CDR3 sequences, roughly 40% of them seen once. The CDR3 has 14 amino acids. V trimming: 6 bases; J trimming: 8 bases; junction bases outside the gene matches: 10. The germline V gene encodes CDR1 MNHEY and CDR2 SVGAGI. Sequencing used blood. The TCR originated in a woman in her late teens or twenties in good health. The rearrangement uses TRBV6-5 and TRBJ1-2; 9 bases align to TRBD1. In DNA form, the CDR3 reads TGTGCCAGCAGCAACAGGGGGCAGAGAGAGGGCTACACCTTC. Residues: CASSNRGQREGYTF.